These T cell receptor beta chains were read from a single sample in a study of CD8 T cells in ankylosing spondylitis. MiXCR was run by TCRdb on the 5' RACE reads, yielding one entry per CDR3 protein. The table shows about 340,000 distinct CDR3 sequences, with approximately 20% occurring only once. The sample consisted of blood, either unsorted or a sorted T cell fraction (not recorded which). The receptors here all came from a male donor with ankylosing spondylitis or in good health (not recorded which). Both conserved end residues are part of each CDR3. Fields, in order: D gene, J gene, V gene, clone size, CDR3 protein, CDR3 DNA. A D gene is named only where the DNA matches it firmly. Only part of the rows carry a size: once, few, many, or a class if the clone is expanded.

>TRBD1|TRBJ2-7|TRBV29-1|few
CSVVLGGIYEQYF
TGCAGCGTTGTATTAGGGGGCATATACGAGCAGTACTTC
>.|TRBJ2-2|TRBV15|few
CATSREEGTGFSNTGELFF
TGTGCCACCAGCAGAGAGGAGGGTACAGGATTTTCGAACACCGGGGAGCTGTTTTTT
>.|TRBJ2-7|TRBV28|many
CASSLGTLEQYF
TGTGCCAGCAGTCTGGGGACGCTGGAGCAGTACTTC
>TRBD2|TRBJ2-1|TRBV12-3/TRBV12-4|many
CASSPGGRNEQFF
TGTGCCAGCAGTCCGGGGGGGAGGAATGAGCAGTTCTTC
>.|TRBJ2-2|TRBV25-1|few
CASSAEGARGGELFF
TGTGCCAGCAGTGCGGAGGGGGCGCGTGGCGGGGAGCTGTTTTTT
>.|TRBJ1-2|TRBV5-6|few
CASSFGLAQYGYTF
TGTGCCAGCAGCTTCGGACTTGCCCAATATGGCTACACCTTC
>.|TRBJ2-5|TRBV12-3/TRBV12-4|few
CASADTIETQYF
TGTGCCAGCGCCGACACTATCGAGACCCAGTACTTC
>TRBD2|TRBJ2-7|TRBV11-2|.
CASSSGGIYEQYF
TGTGCCAGCAGCTCCGGGGGGATTTACGAGCAGTACTTC
>.|TRBJ2-7|TRBV29-1|few
CSVEGGGYEQYF
TGCAGCGTCGAGGGGGGGGGCTACGAGCAGTACTTC
>.|TRBJ1-1|TRBV9|.
CASSVEGVDPPGGNTEAFF
TGTGCCAGCAGCGTAGAGGGTGTGGACCCCCCTGGGGGGAACACTGAAGCTTTCTTT
>.|TRBJ2-2|TRBV24-1|few
CATSDRVKNTGELFF
TGTGCCACCAGTGATCGGGTCAAGAACACCGGGGAGCTGTTTTTT
>TRBD1|TRBJ2-7|TRBV29-1|.
CSATTGLLSYEQYF
TGCAGCGCCACGACAGGGTTGCTCTCCTACGAGCAGTACTTC
>.|TRBJ2-5|TRBV15|few
CATTPGRKEIETQYF
TGTGCCACCACCCCGGGCCGCAAAGAAATAGAGACCCAGTACTTC
>.|TRBJ1-2|TRBV15|.
CATSSGAGDYGYTF
TGTGCCACCAGTTCTGGGGCGGGGGACTATGGCTACACCTTC
>.|TRBJ2-3|TRBV7-6|few
CASTRGGTDTQYF
TGTGCCAGCACCCGAGGGGGCACAGATACGCAGTATTTT
>.|TRBJ2-2|TRBV12-3/TRBV12-4|.
CASSLGGGLDTGELFF
TGTGCCAGCAGTTTAGGGGGGGGGCTCGACACCGGGGAGCTGTTTTTT
>TRBD1|TRBJ2-7|TRBV7-9|.
CASSLGDRENSYEQYF
TGTGCCAGCAGCTTAGGGGACAGGGAAAACTCCTACGAGCAGTACTTC
>.|TRBJ2-7|TRBV12-3/TRBV12-4|few
CASTQGGVDVGYEQYF
TGTGCCAGCACCCAGGGAGGCGTGGACGTAGGCTACGAGCAGTACTTC
>.|TRBJ2-7|TRBV6-1|few
CASANIPIYEQYF
TGTGCCAGCGCCAATATACCCATCTACGAGCAGTACTTC
>.|TRBJ2-1|TRBV6-1|many
CASSVSIWNEQFF
TGTGCCAGCAGTGTTTCGATTTGGAATGAGCAGTTCTTC
>.|TRBJ2-5|TRBV12-3/TRBV12-4|.
CASSMGKKEETQYF
TGTGCCAGCAGCATGGGGAAGAAGGAAGAGACCCAGTACTTC
>TRBD1|TRBJ2-1|TRBV10-3|.
CAISAPGQGIYDEQFF
TGTGCCATCAGTGCACCGGGACAGGGAATTTATGATGAGCAGTTCTTC
>.|TRBJ2-3|TRBV28|.
CASSRPPFSTDTQYF
TGTGCCAGCAGTCGTCCACCTTTTAGCACAGATACGCAGTATTTT
>TRBD2|TRBJ2-1|TRBV9|.
CASSSPGTSGGSWNEQFF
TGTGCCAGCAGCTCCCCCGGGACTAGCGGGGGGTCTTGGAATGAGCAGTTCTTC
>.|TRBJ2-7|TRBV28|few
CASRPLQGSEQYF
TGTGCCAGCAGGCCCCTACAGGGATCCGAGCAGTACTTC
>.|TRBJ1-2|TRBV5-1|.
CAIPGDYGYTF
TGCGCCATTCCGGGGGATTATGGCTACACCTTC
>TRBD2|TRBJ2-5|TRBV5-1|.
CASSPSSGRETQYF
TGCGCCAGCAGCCCCTCTAGCGGGAGAGAGACCCAGTACTTC
>TRBD1|TRBJ2-1|TRBV20-1|many
CSAPGQINEQFF
TGCAGTGCTCCGGGACAGATCAATGAGCAGTTCTTC
>.|TRBJ2-5|TRBV2|.
CASSVGGGAWETQYF
TGTGCCAGCAGTGTGGGGGGGGGCGCGTGGGAGACCCAGTACTTC
>.|TRBJ2-1|TRBV7-2|few
CASSTRGISNNEQFF
TGTGCCAGCAGCACGAGGGGGATTAGTAACAATGAGCAGTTCTTC
>.|TRBJ2-1|TRBV5-1|.
CASSLGWGVTYNEQFF
TGCGCCAGCAGCTTGGGGTGGGGCGTAACCTACAATGAGCAGTTCTTC
>.|TRBJ2-7|TRBV12-3/TRBV12-4|once
CASSLTSGVLSYEQYF
TGTGCCAGCAGTTTGACCTCCGGCGTACTCTCCTACGAGCAGTACTTC
>.|TRBJ1-1|TRBV5-1|.
CASSLGQGLPEAFF
TGCGCCAGCAGCTTGGGGCAGGGCCTGCCTGAAGCTTTCTTT
>.|TRBJ2-4|TRBV29-1|few
CSVEMVAKNIQYF
TGCAGCGTTGAAATGGTGGCCAAAAACATTCAGTACTTC
>.|TRBJ1-1|TRBV12-3/TRBV12-4|many
CASSLSEAFF
TGTGCCAGCAGTTTAAGTGAAGCTTTCTTT
>.|TRBJ2-1|TRBV5-1|.
CASSIGTLNEQFF
TGCGCCAGCAGCATAGGGACGCTTAATGAGCAGTTCTTC
>TRBD1|TRBJ2-7|TRBV3-1|.
CASSLPGTGIYEQYF
TGTGCCAGCAGCCTACCCGGGACAGGGATCTACGAGCAGTACTTC
>.|TRBJ2-2|TRBV29-1|.
CSVVESETNTGELFF
TGCAGCGTTGTGGAATCAGAGACGAACACCGGGGAGCTGTTTTTT
>TRBD2|TRBJ2-3|TRBV9|.
CASSVDSSGGVTDTQYF
TGTGCCAGCAGCGTGGATTCGAGCGGGGGGGTGACAGATACGCAGTATTTT
>TRBD2|TRBJ2-3|TRBV7-3|.
CATSAGGTDTQYF
TGTGCCACCTCAGCGGGGGGCACAGATACGCAGTATTTT
>.|TRBJ1-1|TRBV12-3/TRBV12-4|few
CASSSWFSGINTEAFF
TGTGCCAGCAGTTCCTGGTTTAGCGGGATCAACACTGAAGCTTTCTTT